Each of the 23 T cell receptor beta chains below was sequenced from the same sample in a study of control samples from healthy donors and cancer patients. Measured with immunoSEQ multiplex PCR; TCRdb has only the in-frame clones, and not every one. The table shows some 120,000 clones, with under 95% occurring only once. Sequenced input: blood. The receptors were sampled from a man younger than 35 in good health.

The chain has TRBV12-5 and TRBJ2-5; D gene uncertain. Germline V gene sequence: CDR1 LGHNT, CDR2 FRNRAP. The CDR3 contains 13 residues. Trimming pared 0 bases from V and 4 bases from J, leaving 6 bases between. As DNA, the CDR3 is TGTGCTAGTGGTTTGGTACTGGGAGAGACCCAGTACTTC. It yields the protein CASGLVLGETQYF. Filled out from reference TRBV12-5 and TRBJ2-5, the complete variable domain reads DARVTQTPRHKVTEMGQEVTMRCQPILGHNTVFWYRQTMMQGLELLAYFRNRAPLDDSGMPKDRFSAEMPDATLATLKIQPSEPRDSAVYFCASGLVLGETQYFGPGTRLLVL.

The rearrangement links TRBV29-1 to TRBJ2-1; D is uncertain. There are 13 residues in the CDR3. The ends were cut back, 5 bases at V and 6 bases at J, with 14 bases in the middle. CDR1 SQVTM and CDR2 ANQGSEA come from the germline V gene. This CDR3 is CSVPKVTTNEQFF. Written as DNA, the CDR3 is TGCAGCGTTCCCAAGGTCACAACCAATGAGCAGTTCTTC.

The V call is TRBV20-1, the J call TRBJ2-7, with unresolved D. V gave up 3 bases and J gave up 7 bases, with 10 bases separating them. The length of the CDR3 is 11 residues. Germline V gives CDR1 DFQATT, CDR2 SNEGSKA (reference sequence). This chain's CDR3 is CSARSLREQYF. CDR3 DNA sequence: TGCAGTGCTAGGTCGCTGAGGGAGCAGTACTTC.

This clone is a singleton in its sample. This chain links TRBV5-1 with TRBJ2-3, with D maybe TRBD1 (5 bases). The CDR3 consists of 15 residues. Germline CDR1 reads SGHRS; CDR2 reads YFSETQ. V lost 0 bases, J lost 0 bases, and 8 bases lay in between. CDR3 protein: CASSLGQGSTDTQYF. In DNA form, the CDR3 reads TGCGCCAGCAGCTTGGGGCAGGGCAGCACAGATACGCAGTATTTT.

This clone was recorded once. The chain recombines TRBV6-5 with TRBJ1-2, with 7 bases lining up with TRBD1. CDR1 and CDR2 from the germline V gene are MNHEY and SVGAGI. V was pared by 4 bases and J by 3 bases, with 11 bases of the junction left unmatched. The CDR3 has 16 residues. CDR3 amino acids: CASSSLSTGSDYGYTF. The CDR3 nucleotides read TGTGCCAGCAGTTCACTCTCGACAGGGTCCGACTATGGCTACACCTTC.

The gene calls are TRBV7-2 and TRBJ1-4; tentatively, D is TRBD1 (5 bases). Germline assignment: CDR1 SGHTA and CDR2 FQGNSA. V was trimmed by 4 bases and J by 4 bases, leaving 10 bases between them. This CDR3 region has 14 residues. This CDR3 is CASSSGPRNEKLFF. Here the CDR3 DNA reads TGTGCCAGCAGCTCGGGACCTCGTAATGAAAAACTGTTTTTT.

This chain joins TRBV7-9 and TRBJ1-1; D gene ambiguous. The germline V and J ends were trimmed by 6 bases and 2 bases, with 19 bases remaining between them. The germline CDR1 and CDR2 sequences are SEHNR and FQNEAQ (reference sequence). The CDR3 loop spans 16 amino acids. CDR3 nucleotide sequence: TGTGCCAGCAGTTTCATCCCCGGGAATGGAAACACTGAAGCTTTCTTT. This translates into CASSFIPGNGNTEAFF.

The chain has TRBV14 and TRBJ2-1; D gene ambiguous. V was shortened by 1 base and J by 2 bases, with 6 bases between the two germline ends. The CDR3 extends over 14 amino acids. Germline assignment: CDR1 SGHDN and CDR2 FVKESK. The chain's CDR3 is CASSQVAPYNEQFF. DNA for the CDR3: TGTGCCAGCAGCCAAGTAGCACCCTACAATGAGCAGTTCTTC.

V is TRBV25-1 and J is TRBJ2-3; TRBD2 agrees at 10 bases. The CDR3 spans 18 residues. With V trimmed by 5 bases and J by 1 base, 12 bases remained unmatched. In germline, CDR1 is MGHDK, CDR2 SYGVNS. Here the CDR3 reads CASSQRPGLATGTDTQYF. CDR3 sequence (DNA): TGTGCCAGCAGTCAACGACCGGGACTAGCGACTGGCACAGATACGCAGTATTTT.

For the CDR3, the DNA is TGTGCCAGCAGCCAATTAGCGGGGGGGCGGGAGCAGTTCTTC. Protein product: CASSQLAGGREQFF. This chain joins TRBV7-2 and TRBJ2-1; 11 bases are a match to TRBD2. CDR1 is SGHTA, CDR2 FQGNSA, per germline. The CDR3 contains 14 residues. V trimming: 5 bases; J trimming: 10 bases; junction bases outside the gene matches: 7. Full variable domain (outside the CDR3, taken from reference TRBV7-2 and TRBJ2-1): GAGVSQSPSNKVTEKGKDVELRCDPISGHTALYWYRQSLGQGLEFLIYFQGNSAPDKSGLPSDRFSAERTGGSVSTLTIQRTQQEDSAVYLCASSQLAGGREQFFGPGTRLTVL.

The chain's CDR3 is CASSFGRVGDGYTF. The CDR3, as DNA: TGTGCCAGCAGCTTTGGGAGGGTAGGCGATGGCTACACCTTC. This sequence joins TRBV7-9 and TRBJ1-2, with no clear D. Trimming left V 3 bases short and J 6 bases short, with 14 bases between. The CDR3 extends over 14 amino acids. In germline, CDR1 is SEHNR, CDR2 FQNEAQ (reference sequence).

The chain combines TRBV11-2 with TRBJ2-3; no definite D call. CDR1 is SGHAT, CDR2 FQNNGV, per germline. V was pared by 4 bases and J by 6 bases, with 11 bases between. This CDR3 has 13 residues. The DNA of the CDR3 is TGTGCCAGCAGCTCATCATGGAAGGATACGCAGTATTTT. It is translated as CASSSSWKDTQYF. The full variable domain, completed using reference TRBV11-2 and TRBJ2-3, is EAGVAQSPRYKIIEKRQSVAFWCNPISGHATLYWYQQILGQGPKLLIQFQNNGVVDDSQLPKDRFSAERLKGVDSTLKIQPAKLEDSAVYLCASSSSWKDTQYFGPGTRLTVL.

This chain joins TRBV19 and TRBJ1-2; the match to TRBD1 covers 7 bases. Germline CDR1 is LNHDA and CDR2 is SQIVND (reference sequence). V gave up 7 bases and J gave up 6 bases; unmatched junction bases: 11. This CDR3 is 14 amino acids long. DNA of the CDR3: TGTGCCAGTATCCGTAGAGGGGGCCTCGATGGCTACACCTTC. Translating gives CASIRRGGLDGYTF. Using reference TRBV19 and TRBJ1-2 for the parts outside the CDR3, the full variable domain is DGGITQSPKYLFRKEGQNVTLSCEQNLNHDAMYWYRQDPGQGLRLIYYSQIVNDFQKGDIAEGYSVSREKKESFPLTVTSAQKNPTAFYLCASIRRGGLDGYTFGSGTRLTVV.

The genes are TRBV6-5 and TRBJ2-3, with D perhaps given as TRBD1 or TRBD2 (5 bases each). The CDR3 consists of 13 residues. Germline lookup yields CDR1 MNHEY and CDR2 SVGAGI. V was trimmed by 0 bases and J by 7 bases, leaving 8 bases between them. CDR3: CASSYSGAHTQYF. The CDR3, as DNA: TGTGCCAGCAGTTACTCCGGGGCTCATACGCAGTATTTT.

The CDR3 region is CASSLLTGGTKNIQYF. The CDR3 nucleotides are TGTGCCAGCAGCTTATTGACAGGGGGAACCAAAAACATTCAGTACTTC. The chain carries TRBV11-2 and TRBJ2-4; 9 nucleotides line up with TRBD1. Looked up from germline, CDR1 is SGHAT and CDR2 is FQNNGV. The CDR3 consists of 16 residues. V shed 2 bases and J 2 bases; nucleotides not matched to a gene: 4. The whole variable domain, remainder taken from reference TRBV11-2 and TRBJ2-4, is EAGVAQSPRYKIIEKRQSVAFWCNPISGHATLYWYQQILGQGPKLLIQFQNNGVVDDSQLPKDRFSAERLKGVDSTLKIQPAKLEDSAVYLCASSLLTGGTKNIQYFGAGTRLSVL.

The chain links TRBV19 to TRBJ2-5, with 9 bases fitting TRBD1. Germline lookup yields CDR1 LNHDA and CDR2 SQIVND (reference sequence). The CDR3 length is 15 residues. Trimming cost V 4 bases and J 5 bases; bases outside gene matches: 8. The CDR3 nucleotides read TGTGCCAGTAGTACACCGGGACAGGGTCTGGAGACCCAGTACTTC. As protein: CASSTPGQGLETQYF.

The genes are TRBV6-5 and TRBJ1-1; D remains ambiguous. The CDR3 loop spans 11 amino acids. The germline V gene has CDR1 MNHEY and CDR2 SVGAGI. V was pared by 7 bases and J by 5 bases, with 8 bases between. The DNA of the CDR3 is TGTGCCAGCACCGCGTTAACTGAAGCTTTCTTT. Protein product: CASTALTEAFF.

This chain links TRBV14 with TRBJ2-5, with D hard to call. Germline values: CDR1 SGHDN, CDR2 FVKESK. Trimming left V 2 bases short and J 5 bases short, with 12 bases between. The CDR3 has 14 residues. The DNA for the CDR3 is TGTGCCAGCAGCCAACGTAAGGTTGAGGAGACCCAGTACTTC. Its protein is CASSQRKVEETQYF.

The chain links TRBV6-1 to TRBJ2-3, with 10 nucleotides matching TRBD2. The CDR3 is made up of 18 amino acids. The germline CDR1 and CDR2 sequences are MNHNS and SASEGT. The trim removed 0 bases at V and 1 base at J, leaving 7 bases unmatched. The DNA for the CDR3 is TGTGCCAGCAGTGAAGCGCCCCCGCTAGCGGGGGGCACAGATACGCAGTATTTT. Translating gives CASSEAPPLAGGTDTQYF.

This rearrangement joins TRBV9 to TRBJ2-2; D is ambiguous. The CDR3 extends over 13 amino acids. Germline V gives CDR1 SGDLS, CDR2 YYNGEE. V shed 2 bases and J shed 4 bases, with 6 bases lying between them. The CDR3 is CASSVGGTGELFF. CDR3 nucleotides: TGTGCCAGCAGCGTCGGCGGCACCGGGGAGCTGTTTTTT.

This chain connects TRBV30 to TRBJ1-1, with unresolved D. V lost 1 base to trimming and J lost 1 base, with 7 bases between them. Germline V gene lookup returns CDR1 GTSNPN and CDR2 SVGIG (reference sequence). This CDR3 comprises 13 residues. CDR3 residues: CAWSATRNTEAFF. DNA for the CDR3: TGTGCCTGGAGTGCCACTCGGAACACTGAAGCTTTCTTT.

The rearrangement joins TRBV19 to TRBJ1-1, with unresolved D. The ends were cut back, 2 bases at V and 1 base at J, with 5 bases in the middle. Looked up from germline, CDR1 is LNHDA and CDR2 is SQIVND (reference sequence). The CDR3 sequence is 13 residues long. The CDR3 DNA is TGTGCCAGTAGTATAAGCGGGAACACTGAAGCTTTCTTT. Protein: CASSISGNTEAFF.

V and J are TRBV7-3 and TRBJ2-7; possibly TRBD2 for D (5 bases). The CDR3 extends over 14 amino acids. V was cut by 3 bases and J by 4 bases, with 13 bases left in between. The germline V gene encodes CDR1 SGHTA and CDR2 FQGTGA. The CDR3 is CASSFGPSGYEQYF. Here the CDR3 DNA reads TGTGCCAGCAGCTTCGGACCGTCGGGGTACGAGCAGTACTTC.